The entry below gives a single T cell receptor beta chain sequence along with its context. Germline values: CDR1 LNHDA, CDR2 SQIVND (reference sequence). V shed 5 bases and J 2 bases; nucleotides not matched to a gene: 8. The CDR3 consists of 16 residues. TCRdb's copy holds only in-frame clones and misses some; the assay was immunoSEQ multiplex PCR. The sample yields 70,000 to 75,000 clones, 85% to 90% seen once. This entry comes from a study of PD-L1 blockade in urothelial cancer. Study in general: Blood-derived samples held a median around 140,000 T cells.

The input for sequencing was PBMCs, taken around atezolizumab (anti-PD-L1) treatment. The sequence came from a man aged 55-75 years with urothelial cancer. The chain links TRBV19 to TRBJ1-5; 8 bases align to TRBD1. The CDR3 is CASSSDRDVGNQPQHF. The CDR3 region has the DNA TGTGCCAGTAGTTCGGACAGGGATGTGGGCAATCAGCCCCAGCATTTT.